The clone carrying this T cell receptor beta chain has a single count. Its antigen remains unidentified. The PCR was carried out with 60 Vbeta primers and 13 Jbeta primers. The repertoire was sequenced with immunoSEQ multiplex PCR; TCRdb's copy has only in-frame clones and lacks some. The sample lists 85,000 to 130,000 clones; 78% were seen once. This entry is derived from a study of cytomegalovirus exposure and HLA in healthy donors. Whole-study findings and limits: A later analysis linked 16,951 TCR beta sequences to HLA alleles at 0.05 false discovery rate.

The clonotype originates from a woman in her thirties or forties in good health and CMV-seronegative. The sequencing sample was made of PBMCs.

The CDR3 sequence is CASSWGTVLFEAFF. In DNA, the CDR3 is TGTGCCAGCAGCTGGGGGACTGTCCTGTTTGAAGCTTTCTTT. This sequence joins TRBV5-5 and TRBJ1-1; tentatively, D is TRBD1 (5 bases). The CDR3 totals 14 residues. V was shortened by 3 bases and J by 7 bases, with 16 bases between the two germline ends. Germline V gene lookup returns CDR1 SGHKS and CDR2 YYEKEE (reference sequence). Full variable domain (outside the CDR3, taken from reference TRBV5-5 and TRBJ1-1): DAGVTQSPTHLIKTRGQQVTLRCSPISGHKSVSWYQQVLGQGPQFIFQYYEKEERGRGNFPDRFSARQFPNYSSELNVNALLLGDSALYLCASSWGTVLFEAFFGQGTRLTVV.